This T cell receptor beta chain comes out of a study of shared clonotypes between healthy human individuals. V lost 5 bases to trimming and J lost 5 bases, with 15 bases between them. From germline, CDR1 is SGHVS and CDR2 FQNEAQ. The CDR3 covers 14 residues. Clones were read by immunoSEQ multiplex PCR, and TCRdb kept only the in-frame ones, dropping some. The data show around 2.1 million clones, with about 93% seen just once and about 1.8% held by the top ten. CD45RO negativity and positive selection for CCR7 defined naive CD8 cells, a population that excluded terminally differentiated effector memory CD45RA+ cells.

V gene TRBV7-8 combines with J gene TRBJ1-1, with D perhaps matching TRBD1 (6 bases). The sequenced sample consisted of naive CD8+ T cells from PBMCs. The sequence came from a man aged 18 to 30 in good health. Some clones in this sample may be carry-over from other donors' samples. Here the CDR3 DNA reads TGTGCCAGCAGCCCCTTGGACAGTCGGACTGAAGCTTTCTTT. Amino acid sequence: CASSPLDSRTEAFF.